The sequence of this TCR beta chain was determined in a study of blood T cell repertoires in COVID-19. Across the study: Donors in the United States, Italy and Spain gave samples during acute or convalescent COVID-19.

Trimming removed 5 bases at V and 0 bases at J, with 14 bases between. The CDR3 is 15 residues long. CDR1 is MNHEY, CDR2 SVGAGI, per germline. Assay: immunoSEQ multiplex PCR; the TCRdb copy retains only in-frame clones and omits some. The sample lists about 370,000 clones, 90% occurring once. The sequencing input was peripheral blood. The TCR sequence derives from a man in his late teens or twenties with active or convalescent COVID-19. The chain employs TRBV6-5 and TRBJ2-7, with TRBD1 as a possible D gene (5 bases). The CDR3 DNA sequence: TGTGCCAGCAGTCGTATATCGGACAACTCCTACGAGCAGTACTTC. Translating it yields CASSRISDNSYEQYF.